This entry describes one T cell receptor (beta chain). The source of the sample is a study of blood T cell repertoires in COVID-19. Whole-study context: Samples taken during acute and convalescent COVID-19 were collected in the United States, Italy and Spain. From T cells, B-cell-depleted T cells, or PBMCs came the material, which was cDNA or gDNA.

Original processing methods: Estimation of nucleated cell counts was performed using reference gene primer amplification. Assay used: immunoSEQ multiplex PCR; TCRdb lists only in-frame clones, some missing. V, J and clone size were drawn from that table, and D and trimming were deduced from the DNA. Altogether roughly 41,000 clones are present, 88% being singletons, with the ten largest covering roughly 5%. V was clipped by 3 bases and J by 0 bases, with 13 bases between them. Germline assignment: CDR1 MNHNS and CDR2 SASEGT. This CDR3 is built from 16 residues. Sequencing input: peripheral blood. This chain joins TRBV6-1 and TRBJ2-3; a weak D match, TRBD2 (5 bases). This receptor was obtained from a human donor in a cohort sampled during active COVID-19. The CDR3 DNA follows: TGTGCCAGCAGTGAGAGGCTAGCTGGGAGCACAGATACGCAGTATTTT. Translation gives CASSERLAGSTDTQYF.